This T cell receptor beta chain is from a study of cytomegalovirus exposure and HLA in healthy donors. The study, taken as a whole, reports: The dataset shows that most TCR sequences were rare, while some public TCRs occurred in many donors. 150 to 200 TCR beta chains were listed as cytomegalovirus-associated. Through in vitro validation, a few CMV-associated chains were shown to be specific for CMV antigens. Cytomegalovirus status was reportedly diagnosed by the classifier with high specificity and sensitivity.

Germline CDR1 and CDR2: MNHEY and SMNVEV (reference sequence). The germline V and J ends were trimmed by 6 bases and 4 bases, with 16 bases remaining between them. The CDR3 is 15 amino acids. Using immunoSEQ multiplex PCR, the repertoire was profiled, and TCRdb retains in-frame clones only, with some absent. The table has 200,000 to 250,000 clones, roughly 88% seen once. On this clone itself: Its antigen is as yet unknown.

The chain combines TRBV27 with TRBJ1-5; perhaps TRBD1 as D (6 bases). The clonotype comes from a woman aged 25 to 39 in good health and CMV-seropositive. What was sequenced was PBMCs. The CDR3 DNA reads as TGTGCCAGCAGCCCCTACGGACAGATAAATCAGCCCCAGCATTTT. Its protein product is CASSPYGQINQPQHF.